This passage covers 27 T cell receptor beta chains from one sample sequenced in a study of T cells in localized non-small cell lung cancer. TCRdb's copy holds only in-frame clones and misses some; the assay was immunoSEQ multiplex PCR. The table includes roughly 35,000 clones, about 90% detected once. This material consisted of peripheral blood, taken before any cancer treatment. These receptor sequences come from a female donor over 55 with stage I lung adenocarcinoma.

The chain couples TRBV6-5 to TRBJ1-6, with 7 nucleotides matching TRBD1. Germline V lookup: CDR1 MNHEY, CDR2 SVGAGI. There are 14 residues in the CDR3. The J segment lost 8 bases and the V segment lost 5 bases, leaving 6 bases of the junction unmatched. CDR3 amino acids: CASSTDRVYSPLHF. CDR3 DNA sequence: TGTGCCAGCAGTACTGACAGGGTTTATTCACCCCTCCACTTT.

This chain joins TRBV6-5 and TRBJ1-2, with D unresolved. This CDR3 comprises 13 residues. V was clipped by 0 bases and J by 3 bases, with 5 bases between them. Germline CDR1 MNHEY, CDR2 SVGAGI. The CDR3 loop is CASSYSWDYGYTF. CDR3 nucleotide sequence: TGTGCCAGCAGTTACTCGTGGGACTATGGCTACACCTTC.

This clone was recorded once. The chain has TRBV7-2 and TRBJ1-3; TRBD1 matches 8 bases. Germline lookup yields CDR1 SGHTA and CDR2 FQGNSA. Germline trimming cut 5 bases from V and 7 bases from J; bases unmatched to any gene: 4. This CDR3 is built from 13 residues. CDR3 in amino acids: CASSLRTGNTIYF. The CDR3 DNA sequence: TGTGCCAGCAGCCTACGGACAGGGAACACCATATATTTT.

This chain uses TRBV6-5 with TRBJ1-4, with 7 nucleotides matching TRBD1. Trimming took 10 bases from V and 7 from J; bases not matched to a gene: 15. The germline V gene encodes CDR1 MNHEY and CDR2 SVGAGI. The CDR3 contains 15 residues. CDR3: CATSTGLSGGEKLFF. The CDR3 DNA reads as TGTGCCACCTCGACAGGGCTGAGTGGCGGTGAAAAACTGTTTTTT.

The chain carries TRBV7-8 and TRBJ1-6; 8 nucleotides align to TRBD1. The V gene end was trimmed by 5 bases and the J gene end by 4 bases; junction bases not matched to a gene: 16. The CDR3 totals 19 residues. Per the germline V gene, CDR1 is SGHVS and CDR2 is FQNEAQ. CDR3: CASSPGTGGFAGYNSPLHF. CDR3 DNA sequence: TGTGCCAGCAGCCCAGGGACAGGAGGATTCGCCGGTTATAATTCACCCCTCCACTTT. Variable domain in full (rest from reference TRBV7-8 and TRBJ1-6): GAGVSQSPRYKVAKRGQDVALRCDPISGHVSLFWYQQALGQGPEFLTYFQNEAQLDKSGLPSDRFFAERPEGSVSTLKIQRTQQEDSAVYLCASSPGTGGFAGYNSPLHFGNGTRLTVT.

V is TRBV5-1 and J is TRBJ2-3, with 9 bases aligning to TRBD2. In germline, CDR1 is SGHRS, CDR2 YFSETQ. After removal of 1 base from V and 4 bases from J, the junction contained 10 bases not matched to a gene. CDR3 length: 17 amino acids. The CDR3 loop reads CASSLITPGLAADTQYF. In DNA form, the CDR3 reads TGCGCCAGCAGCTTGATCACCCCGGGACTAGCTGCAGATACGCAGTATTTT.

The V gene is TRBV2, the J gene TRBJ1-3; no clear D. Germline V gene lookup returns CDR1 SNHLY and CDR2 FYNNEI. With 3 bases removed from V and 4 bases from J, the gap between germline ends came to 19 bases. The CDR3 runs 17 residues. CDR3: CASSDVTLGLWGNTIYF. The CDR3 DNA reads TGTGCCAGCAGTGATGTGACACTTGGTTTGTGGGGAAACACCATATATTTT.

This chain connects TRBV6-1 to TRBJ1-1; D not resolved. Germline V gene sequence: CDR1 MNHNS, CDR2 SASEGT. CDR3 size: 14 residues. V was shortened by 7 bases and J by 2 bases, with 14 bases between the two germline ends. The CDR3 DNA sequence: TGTGCCAGCACCAGCTTGTGGGTAAACACTGAAGCTTTCTTT. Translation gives CASTSLWVNTEAFF.

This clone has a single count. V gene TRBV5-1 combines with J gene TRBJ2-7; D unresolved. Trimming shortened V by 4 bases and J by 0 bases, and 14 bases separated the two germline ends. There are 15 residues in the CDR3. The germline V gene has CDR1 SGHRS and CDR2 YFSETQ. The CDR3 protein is CASSGLSTSSYEQYF. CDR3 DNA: TGCGCCAGCAGCGGTCTATCAACAAGCTCCTACGAGCAGTACTTC.

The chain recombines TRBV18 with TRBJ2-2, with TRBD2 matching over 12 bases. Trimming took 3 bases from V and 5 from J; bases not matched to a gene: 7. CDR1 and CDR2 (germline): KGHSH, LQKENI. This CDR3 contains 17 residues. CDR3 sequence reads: CASSPLAGGPRTGELFF. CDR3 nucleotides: TGTGCCAGCTCACCGCTAGCGGGGGGGCCACGGACCGGGGAGCTGTTTTTT.

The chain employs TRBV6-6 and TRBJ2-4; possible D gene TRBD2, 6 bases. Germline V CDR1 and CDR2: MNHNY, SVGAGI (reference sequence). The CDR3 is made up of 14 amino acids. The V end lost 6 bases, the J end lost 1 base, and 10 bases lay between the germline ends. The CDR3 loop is CASSPTSAKNIQYF. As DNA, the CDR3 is TGTGCCAGCAGCCCAACTAGCGCCAAAAACATTCAGTACTTC.

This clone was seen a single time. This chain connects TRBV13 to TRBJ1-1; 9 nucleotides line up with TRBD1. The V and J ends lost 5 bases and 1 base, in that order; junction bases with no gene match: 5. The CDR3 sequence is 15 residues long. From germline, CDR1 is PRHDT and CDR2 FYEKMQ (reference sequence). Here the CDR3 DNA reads TGTGCCAGCAGCCCACGACAGGGGGGGAACACTGAAGCTTTCTTT. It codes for CASSPRQGGNTEAFF.

The CDR3 coding sequence is TGTGCCAGTAGCGCAGGGAAGACTAATGAAAAACTGTTTTTT. This codes for CASSAGKTNEKLFF. The chain is built from TRBV19 and TRBJ1-4, with a possible D match to TRBD1 (5 bases). The CDR3 is 14 amino acids. Trimming removed 6 bases from V and 2 bases from J, with 10 bases in between. Germline assignment: CDR1 LNHDA and CDR2 SQIVND (reference sequence).

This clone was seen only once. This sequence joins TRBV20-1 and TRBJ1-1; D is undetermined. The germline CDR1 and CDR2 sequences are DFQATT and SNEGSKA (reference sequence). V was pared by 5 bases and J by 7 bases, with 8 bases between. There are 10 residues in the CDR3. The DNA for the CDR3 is TGCAGTGCTGCCACGGATGAAGCTTTCTTT. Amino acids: CSAATDEAFF.

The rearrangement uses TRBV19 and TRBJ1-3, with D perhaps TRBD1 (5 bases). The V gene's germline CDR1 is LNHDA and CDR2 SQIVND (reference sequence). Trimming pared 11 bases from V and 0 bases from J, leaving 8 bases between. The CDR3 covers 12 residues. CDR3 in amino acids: CAGGTSGNTIYF. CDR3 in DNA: TGTGCCGGAGGGACCTCTGGAAACACCATATATTTT.

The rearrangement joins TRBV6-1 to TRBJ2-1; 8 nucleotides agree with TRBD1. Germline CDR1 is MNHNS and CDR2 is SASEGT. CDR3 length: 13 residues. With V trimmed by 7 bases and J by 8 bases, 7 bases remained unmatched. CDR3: CASIEGQAHEQFF. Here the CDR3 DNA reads TGTGCCAGCATTGAGGGACAGGCCCATGAGCAGTTCTTC.

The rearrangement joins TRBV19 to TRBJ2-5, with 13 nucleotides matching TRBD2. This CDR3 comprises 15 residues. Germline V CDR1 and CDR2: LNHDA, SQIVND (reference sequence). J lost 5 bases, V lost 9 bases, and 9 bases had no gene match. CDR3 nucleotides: TGTGCCAGAAGGACTAGCGGGGGCGGTGCGGAGACCCAGTACTTC. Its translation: CARRTSGGGAETQYF.

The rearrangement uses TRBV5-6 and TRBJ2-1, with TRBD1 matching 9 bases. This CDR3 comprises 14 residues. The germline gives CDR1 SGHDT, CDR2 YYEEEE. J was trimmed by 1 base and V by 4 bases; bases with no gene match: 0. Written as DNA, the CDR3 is TGTGCCAGCAGCGGGACAGGGTCCTACAATGAGCAGTTCTTC. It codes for CASSGTGSYNEQFF. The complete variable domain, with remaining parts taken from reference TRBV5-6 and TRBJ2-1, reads DAGVTQSPTHLIKTRGQQVTLRCSPKSGHDTVSWYQQALGQGPQFIFQYYEEEERQRGNFPDRFSGHQFPNYSSELNVNALLLGDSALYLCASSGTGSYNEQFFGPGTRLTVL.

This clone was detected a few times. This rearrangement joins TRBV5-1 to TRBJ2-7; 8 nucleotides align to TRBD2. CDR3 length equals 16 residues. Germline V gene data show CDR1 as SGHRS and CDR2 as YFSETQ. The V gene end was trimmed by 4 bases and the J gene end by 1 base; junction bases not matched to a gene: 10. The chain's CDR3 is CASSSSMAGGSYEQYF. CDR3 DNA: TGCGCCAGCAGCAGCTCCATGGCGGGGGGTTCCTACGAGCAGTACTTC. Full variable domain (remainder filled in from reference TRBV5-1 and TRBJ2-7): KAGVTQTPRYLIKTRGQQVTLSCSPISGHRSVSWYQQTPGQGLQFLFEYFSETQRNKGNFPGRFSGRQFSNSRSEMNVSTLELGDSALYLCASSSSMAGGSYEQYFGPGTRLTVT.

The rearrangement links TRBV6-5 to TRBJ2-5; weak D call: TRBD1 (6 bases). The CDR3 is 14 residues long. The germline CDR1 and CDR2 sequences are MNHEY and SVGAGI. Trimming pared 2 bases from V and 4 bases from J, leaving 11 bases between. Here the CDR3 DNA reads TGTGCCAGCAGTTACGGCTGGGGGCGAGAGACCCAGTACTTC. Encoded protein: CASSYGWGRETQYF.

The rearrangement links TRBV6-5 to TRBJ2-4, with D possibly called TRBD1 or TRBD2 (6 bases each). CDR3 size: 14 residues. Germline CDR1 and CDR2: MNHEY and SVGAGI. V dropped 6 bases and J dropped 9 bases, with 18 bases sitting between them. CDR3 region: CASSASVEDSIQYF. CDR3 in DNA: TGTGCCAGCAGCGCTAGCGTTGAGGACAGCATTCAGTACTTC.

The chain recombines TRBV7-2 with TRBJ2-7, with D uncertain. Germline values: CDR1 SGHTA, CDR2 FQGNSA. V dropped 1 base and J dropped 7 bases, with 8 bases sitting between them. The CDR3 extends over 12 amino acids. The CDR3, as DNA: TGTGCCAGCAGCTTAGAAGTCGGGGAGCAGTACTTC. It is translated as CASSLEVGEQYF. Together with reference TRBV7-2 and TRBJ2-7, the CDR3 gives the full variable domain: GAGVSQSPSNKVTEKGKDVELRCDPISGHTALYWYRQSLGQGLEFLIYFQGNSAPDKSGLPSDRFSAERTGGSVSTLTIQRTQQEDSAVYLCASSLEVGEQYFGPGTRLTVT.

The CDR3 loop reads CSADSLDTQYF. CDR3 bases: TGCAGTGCTGACAGCTTAGATACGCAGTATTTT. The chain links TRBV20-1 to TRBJ2-3; D might be TRBD1 (5 bases). Trimming stripped 5 bases from V and 5 bases from J, with 8 bases between. Germline loops: CDR1 DFQATT, CDR2 SNEGSKA (reference sequence). This CDR3 spans 11 amino acids.

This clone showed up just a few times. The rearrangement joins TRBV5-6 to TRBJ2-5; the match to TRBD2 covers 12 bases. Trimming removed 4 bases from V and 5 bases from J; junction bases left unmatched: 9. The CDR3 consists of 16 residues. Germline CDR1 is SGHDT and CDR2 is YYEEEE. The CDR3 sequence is CASSTLAGGPLETQYF. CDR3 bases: TGTGCCAGCAGCACTCTAGCGGGGGGGCCTCTGGAGACCCAGTACTTC. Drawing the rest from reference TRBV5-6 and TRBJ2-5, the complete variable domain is DAGVTQSPTHLIKTRGQQVTLRCSPKSGHDTVSWYQQALGQGPQFIFQYYEEEERQRGNFPDRFSGHQFPNYSSELNVNALLLGDSALYLCASSTLAGGPLETQYFGPGTRLLVL.

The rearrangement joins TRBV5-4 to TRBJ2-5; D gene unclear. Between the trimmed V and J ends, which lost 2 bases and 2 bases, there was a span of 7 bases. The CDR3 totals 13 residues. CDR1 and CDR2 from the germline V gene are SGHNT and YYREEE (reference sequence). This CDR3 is CASSLTTQETQYF. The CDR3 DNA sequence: TGTGCCAGCAGCTTAACAACACAAGAGACCCAGTACTTC.

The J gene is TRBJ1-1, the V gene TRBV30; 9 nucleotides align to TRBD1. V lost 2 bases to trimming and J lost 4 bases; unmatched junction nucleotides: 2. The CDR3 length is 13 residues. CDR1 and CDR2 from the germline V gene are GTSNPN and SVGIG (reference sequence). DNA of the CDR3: TGTGCCTGGAGTACAGGGGGCCGCACTGAAGCTTTCTTT. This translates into CAWSTGGRTEAFF.

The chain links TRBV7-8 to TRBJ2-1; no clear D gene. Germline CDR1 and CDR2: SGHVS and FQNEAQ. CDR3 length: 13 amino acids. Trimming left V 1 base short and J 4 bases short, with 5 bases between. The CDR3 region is CASSLGRYNEQFF. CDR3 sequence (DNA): TGTGCCAGCAGCTTAGGCAGATACAATGAGCAGTTCTTC.